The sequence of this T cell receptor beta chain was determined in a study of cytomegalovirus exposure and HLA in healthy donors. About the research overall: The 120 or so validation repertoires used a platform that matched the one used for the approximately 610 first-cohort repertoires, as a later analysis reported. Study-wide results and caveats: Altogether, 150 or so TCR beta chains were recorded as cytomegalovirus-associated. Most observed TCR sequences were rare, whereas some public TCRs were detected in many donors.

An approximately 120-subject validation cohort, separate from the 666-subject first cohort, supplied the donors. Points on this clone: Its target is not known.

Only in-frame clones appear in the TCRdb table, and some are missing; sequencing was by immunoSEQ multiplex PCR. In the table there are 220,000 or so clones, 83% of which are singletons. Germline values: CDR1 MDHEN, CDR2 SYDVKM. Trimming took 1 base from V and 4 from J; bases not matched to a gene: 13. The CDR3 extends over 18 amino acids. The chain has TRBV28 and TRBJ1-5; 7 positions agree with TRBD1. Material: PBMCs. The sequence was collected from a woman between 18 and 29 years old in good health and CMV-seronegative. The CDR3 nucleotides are TGTGCCAGCAGTTTATTTTATCGGGCGGCAGGGGGAAATCAGCCCCAGCATTTT. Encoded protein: CASSLFYRAAGGNQPQHF.